These 29 T cell receptor beta chains were all obtained from the same sample, sequenced in a study of shared clonotypes between healthy human individuals. Assay: immunoSEQ multiplex PCR; the TCRdb copy retains only in-frame clones and omits some. Of approximately 940,000 clones in the sample, approximately 80% were seen once. The sequenced sample consisted of memory CD4+ T cells sorted from blood. As to subset: CD45RA-negative fraction. The receptors originated from a man aged 18 to 30 in good health.

The chain links TRBV5-1 to TRBJ2-1, with 8 nucleotides matching TRBD1. CDR3 length: 16 residues. Trimming cost V 1 base and J 0 bases; bases outside gene matches: 3. Germline loops: CDR1 SGHRS, CDR2 YFSETQ. In DNA, the CDR3 is TGCGCCAGCAGCTTGTGGGACAGGAGCTCCTACAATGAGCAGTTCTTC. Encoded protein: CASSLWDRSSYNEQFF.

In the case of this clone: This same CDR3 is encoded by further DNA sequences in the sample. V gene TRBV7-2 combines with J gene TRBJ2-1; D gene uncertain. Germline CDR1 is SGHTA and CDR2 is FQGNSA. The germline V and J ends were trimmed by 0 bases and 0 bases, with 9 bases remaining between them. The CDR3 is made up of 16 amino acids. CDR3 sequence (DNA): TGTGCCAGCAGCTTAGCGGAGTCGAGCTCCTACAATGAGCAGTTCTTC. Translation: CASSLAESSSYNEQFF.

As for this clone: In the same sample, other DNA sequences code for this CDR3. The V gene is TRBV27, the J gene TRBJ2-6; D is unresolved. The CDR3 covers 14 residues. Per the germline V gene, CDR1 is MNHEY and CDR2 is SMNVEV (reference sequence). V was clipped by 3 bases and J by 4 bases, with 7 bases between them. As DNA, the CDR3 is TGTGCCAGCAGTTTCGGGTCAGGGGCCAACGTCCTGACTTTC. This translates into CASSFGSGANVLTF.

The chain combines TRBV30 with TRBJ1-3; no definite D call. The CDR3 length is 13 residues. The germline CDR1 and CDR2 sequences are GTSNPN and SVGIG (reference sequence). V lost 1 base to trimming and J lost 4 bases, with 8 bases between them. CDR3 sequence: CAWSEPPGNTIYF. The CDR3 DNA reads as TGTGCCTGGAGTGAGCCGCCAGGAAACACCATATATTTT.

This chain connects TRBV25-1 to TRBJ2-7; tentatively, D is TRBD2 (5 bases). Trimming pared 9 bases from V and 1 base from J, leaving 19 bases between. This CDR3 has 15 residues. The germline V gene encodes CDR1 MGHDK and CDR2 SYGVNS. This CDR3 reads CARFWCRDRSYEQYF. Here the CDR3 DNA reads TGTGCCAGGTTCTGGTGCCGGGATCGGTCCTACGAGCAGTACTTC.

The chain links TRBV5-5 to TRBJ1-4, with D unresolved. The V and J ends lost 0 bases and 4 bases respectively, with 10 bases between them. In germline, CDR1 is SGHKS, CDR2 YYEKEE (reference sequence). This CDR3 comprises 15 residues. As DNA, the CDR3 is TGTGCCAGCAGCTTGGGTGAGGTGATTAATGAAAAACTGTTTTTT. Protein sequence: CASSLGEVINEKLFF.

This clone appeared a few times. The chain recombines TRBV7-2 with TRBJ2-1; 7 bases align to TRBD1. The germline gives CDR1 SGHTA, CDR2 FQGNSA. V was clipped by 0 bases and J by 3 bases; unmatched bases: 5. The CDR3 runs 16 residues. Written as DNA, the CDR3 is TGTGCCAGCAGCTTAGCCGGGACAGTCCACTACAATGAGCAGTTCTTC. Amino acid sequence: CASSLAGTVHYNEQFF.

The V and J genes are TRBV28 and TRBJ2-7, with D perhaps being TRBD1 or TRBD2 (7 bases each). V was cut by 4 bases and J by 3 bases, with 22 bases left in between. Per the germline V gene, CDR1 is MDHEN and CDR2 is SYDVKM. The CDR3 covers 17 residues. The CDR3 bases are TGTGCCAGCAGTTCCCCGGGGGGACAGCTATCCCACTACGAGCAGTACTTC. It specifies CASSSPGGQLSHYEQYF.

This clone was counted many times. V is TRBV10-1 and J is TRBJ2-1; 10 nucleotides line up with TRBD1. The CDR3 contains 16 residues. V was pared by 4 bases and J by 9 bases, with 12 bases of the junction left unmatched. Germline V gene sequence: CDR1 WNHNN, CDR2 SYGVQD (reference sequence). Here the CDR3 reads CASSGWTGGARGEQFF. The CDR3 DNA reads as TGCGCCAGCAGTGGCTGGACAGGGGGAGCCCGGGGTGAGCAGTTCTTC.

This chain joins TRBV5-1 and TRBJ2-7; D is perhaps TRBD1 (6 bases). The CDR3 sequence is 16 residues long. Germline CDR1 reads SGHRS; CDR2 reads YFSETQ. Trimming removed 0 bases from V and 0 bases from J, with 13 bases in between. CDR3 in amino acids: CASSLEAGAGSYEQYF. For the CDR3, the DNA is TGCGCCAGCAGCTTGGAGGCAGGGGCAGGCTCCTACGAGCAGTACTTC.

This clone was detected once. The chain has TRBV28 and TRBJ1-2; TRBD1 aligns across 7 bases. Trimming cost V 5 bases and J 6 bases; bases outside gene matches: 15. CDR3 length: 16 residues. Germline V gene sequence: CDR1 MDHEN, CDR2 SYDVKM. The CDR3 coding sequence is TGTGCCAGCAGTGCCCCAGACAGGGAGGATGTTGATGGCTACACCTTC. Protein: CASSAPDREDVDGYTF.

The chain recombines TRBV30 with TRBJ2-4; 13 bases match TRBD2. Germline V gene sequence: CDR1 GTSNPN, CDR2 SVGIG (reference sequence). The CDR3 runs to 16 residues. Trimming removed 4 bases from V and 3 bases from J; junction bases left unmatched: 6. The CDR3 protein is CAWTTGLAGDKNIQYF. In nucleotides, the CDR3 is TGTGCCTGGACCACCGGACTAGCGGGGGACAAAAACATTCAGTACTTC.

This clone was seen just once. This chain connects TRBV14 to TRBJ1-2, with D perhaps matching TRBD1 (6 bases). From germline, CDR1 is SGHDN and CDR2 FVKESK. V lost 0 bases to trimming and J lost 7 bases, with 15 bases between them. The CDR3 sequence is 15 residues long. CDR3 sequence: CASSQDTGMVVGYTF. The CDR3 nucleotides read TGTGCCAGCAGCCAAGATACAGGGATGGTGGTTGGCTACACCTTC.

The chain uses TRBV7-6 and TRBJ1-3; TRBD1 might be the D (6 bases). Germline assignment: CDR1 SGHVS and CDR2 FNYEAQ. V lost 2 bases to trimming and J lost 4 bases, with 9 bases between them. The CDR3 sequence is 14 residues long. The CDR3 sequence is CASSLPGAGNTIYF. Here the CDR3 DNA reads TGTGCCAGCAGCTTACCGGGGGCAGGAAACACCATATATTTT. The whole variable domain, remainder taken from reference TRBV7-6 and TRBJ1-3, is GAGVSQSPRYKVTKRGQDVALRCDPISGHVSLYWYRQALGQGPEFLTYFNYEAQQDKSGLPNDRFSAERPEGSISTLTIQRTEQRDSAMYRCASSLPGAGNTIYFGEGSWLTVV.

This clone was seen only a few times. The chain combines TRBV25-1 with TRBJ1-5; a possible D gene is TRBD1 (5 bases). This CDR3 contains 14 residues. Germline V gene sequence: CDR1 MGHDK, CDR2 SYGVNS. Deletions cut 3 bases from V and 6 bases from J, with 12 bases between. This chain's CDR3 is CASSDGGRSQPQHF. CDR3 sequence (DNA): TGTGCCAGCAGTGATGGGGGGAGGAGTCAGCCCCAGCATTTT.

Points on this clone: Within the sample, other DNA sequences also encode this same CDR3. The CDR3 region has the DNA TGCGCCAGCAGCCTGAACCCAGGGGATTCACCCCTCCACTTT. Translation: CASSLNPGDSPLHF. The rearrangement joins TRBV5-1 to TRBJ1-6; D is possibly TRBD1 (6 bases). The V and J ends lost 4 bases and 8 bases respectively, with 13 bases between them. This CDR3 is built from 14 residues. Germline loops: CDR1 SGHRS, CDR2 YFSETQ.

This chain joins TRBV5-8 and TRBJ2-1; 13 bases are a match to TRBD2. This CDR3 is built from 17 residues. Germline trimming cut 0 bases from V and 12 bases from J; bases unmatched to any gene: 12. Germline CDR1 and CDR2: SGHTS and YDEGEE. CDR3: CASSLGLAGGPNGGQFF. CDR3 in DNA: TGTGCCAGCAGCTTGGGACTAGCGGGGGGACCGAATGGTGGGCAGTTCTTC. Full variable domain (outside the CDR3, taken from reference TRBV5-8 and TRBJ2-1): EAGVTQSPTHLIKTRGQQATLRCSPISGHTSVYWYQQALGLGLQFLLWYDEGEERNRGNFPPRFSGRQFPNYSSELNVNALELEDSALYLCASSLGLAGGPNGGQFFGPGTRLTVL.

This chain links TRBV5-4 with TRBJ2-3; TRBD1 agrees at 9 bases. Trimming cost V 4 bases and J 2 bases; bases outside gene matches: 8. The CDR3 is 16 residues long. Germline CDR1 reads SGHNT; CDR2 reads YYREEE (reference sequence). For the CDR3, the DNA is TGTGCCAGCAGCATAGACAGGGGGAGAAACACAGATACGCAGTATTTT. It translates to CASSIDRGRNTDTQYF.

V and J are TRBV5-4 and TRBJ1-2; D is unresolved. The CDR3 covers 17 residues. Germline loops: CDR1 SGHNT, CDR2 YYREEE (reference sequence). V lost 3 bases and J lost 7, with 25 bases in between. Written as DNA, the CDR3 is TGTGCCAGCAGCTCCGCGGGCGACGCACTCAACAAAATTGGCTACACCTTC. Encoded protein: CASSSAGDALNKIGYTF.

The CDR3 sequence: CASSVAGAGAYPTDTQYF. DNA for the CDR3: TGTGCCAGCAGCGTAGCTGGGGCGGGAGCATACCCCACAGATACGCAGTATTTT. The V and J genes are TRBV9 and TRBJ2-3, with 7 bases identical to TRBD2. The CDR3 loop spans 18 amino acids. From germline, CDR1 is SGDLS and CDR2 YYNGEE. V trimming: 0 bases; J trimming: 2 bases; junction bases outside the gene matches: 12.

V is TRBV29-1 and J is TRBJ2-5; tentative D call: TRBD2 (7 bases). V gave up 4 bases and J gave up 4 bases, with 25 bases separating them. Per germline, CDR1 SQVTM and CDR2 ANQGSEA. CDR3 length: 17 residues. CDR3 amino acids: CSVARGGGAIEGETQYF. CDR3 DNA: TGCAGCGTTGCCCGGGGAGGGGGGGCTATAGAGGGAGAGACCCAGTACTTC.

The rearrangement links TRBV7-3 to TRBJ2-1, with 12 bases fitting TRBD2. CDR1 SGHTA and CDR2 FQGTGA come from the germline V gene. The V gene end was trimmed by 0 bases and the J gene end by 7 bases; junction bases not matched to a gene: 4. This CDR3 spans 16 amino acids. In DNA, the CDR3 is TGTGCCAGCAGCTTAACCCGACTAGCGGGGGTTAATGAGCAGTTCTTC. This encodes CASSLTRLAGVNEQFF.

To note about this clone: The identical CDR3 is also encoded by other nucleotide sequences in the sample. J is TRBJ1-1 and V is TRBV15; a weak D match, TRBD1 (5 bases). CDR3 length: 12 amino acids. CDR1 is LNHNV and CDR2 is YYDKDF in the germline V gene (reference sequence). Trimming removed 3 bases at V and 8 bases at J, with 10 bases between. CDR3 region: CATSSPGPEAFF. The CDR3 coding sequence is TGTGCCACCAGCAGCCCGGGACCCGAAGCTTTCTTT.

This chain links TRBV4-1 with TRBJ2-2; D remains unclear. The CDR3 has 17 amino acids. Trimming removed 0 bases from V and 6 bases from J, with 17 bases in between. Germline V gene lookup returns CDR1 MGHRA and CDR2 YSYEKL. The CDR3 bases are TGCGCCAGCAGCCAAGAAGAGATCTGGCGAGAACCCGGGGAGCTGTTTTTT. Encoded protein: CASSQEEIWREPGELFF.

Note on this clone: Other DNA sequences within the sample encode an identical CDR3. The J gene is TRBJ2-7, the V gene TRBV18; D is ambiguous. Germline-derived CDR1 and CDR2 are KGHSH and LQKENI. The CDR3 spans 14 residues. V was shortened by 0 bases and J by 2 bases, with 8 bases between the two germline ends. The CDR3 region is CASSPPGLPYEQYF. The CDR3 region has the DNA TGTGCCAGCTCACCACCTGGGCTTCCCTACGAGCAGTACTTC.

The rearrangement uses TRBV4-1 and TRBJ1-4; TRBD1 agrees at 11 bases. CDR3 length: 15 amino acids. Germline assignment: CDR1 MGHRA and CDR2 YSYEKL. The trim removed 7 bases at V and 8 bases at J, leaving 9 bases unmatched. CDR3 in DNA: TGCGCCAGCACCCTTACCGGGACAGGGGGAGAAAAACTGTTTTTT. Protein product: CASTLTGTGGEKLFF.

The chain has TRBV5-6 and TRBJ2-1, with 8 nucleotides matching TRBD1. Germline V gene lookup returns CDR1 SGHDT and CDR2 YYEEEE. J was trimmed by 7 bases and V by 1 base; bases with no gene match: 4. CDR3 length equals 14 residues. The CDR3 protein is CASSLQGAHNEQFF. DNA of the CDR3: TGTGCCAGCAGCTTGCAGGGGGCGCATAATGAGCAGTTCTTC.

This chain links TRBV9 with TRBJ1-1; 8 nucleotides match TRBD1. Trimming removed 3 bases from V and 4 bases from J; junction bases left unmatched: 8. Germline-derived CDR1 and CDR2 are SGDLS and YYNGEE. This CDR3 is 15 amino acids long. CDR3 sequence reads: CASSAHRGRPTEAFF. The CDR3 nucleotides read TGTGCCAGCAGCGCCCACAGGGGGAGGCCCACTGAAGCTTTCTTT.

The chain has TRBV20-1 and TRBJ1-1; D not resolved. CDR3 length equals 11 residues. Trimming took off 7 bases at V and 2 bases at J, with 8 bases between the two ends. Germline V lookup: CDR1 DFQATT, CDR2 SNEGSKA (reference sequence). This chain's CDR3 is CSGRSNTEAFF. The CDR3 bases are TGCAGTGGTCGAAGTAACACTGAAGCTTTCTTT.